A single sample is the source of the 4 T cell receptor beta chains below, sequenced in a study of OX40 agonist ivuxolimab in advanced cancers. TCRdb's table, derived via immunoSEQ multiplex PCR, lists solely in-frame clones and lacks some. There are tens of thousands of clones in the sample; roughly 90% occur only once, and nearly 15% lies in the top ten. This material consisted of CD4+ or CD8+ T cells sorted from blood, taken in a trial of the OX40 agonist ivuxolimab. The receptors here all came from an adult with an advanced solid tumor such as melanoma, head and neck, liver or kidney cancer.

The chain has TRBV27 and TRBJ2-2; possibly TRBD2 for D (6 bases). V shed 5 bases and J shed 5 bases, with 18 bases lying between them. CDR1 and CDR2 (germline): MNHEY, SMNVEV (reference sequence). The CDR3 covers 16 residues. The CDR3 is CASSPSLAGSTGELFF. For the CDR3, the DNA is TGTGCCAGCAGTCCGAGTCTAGCCGGGAGTACCGGGGAGCTGTTTTTT.

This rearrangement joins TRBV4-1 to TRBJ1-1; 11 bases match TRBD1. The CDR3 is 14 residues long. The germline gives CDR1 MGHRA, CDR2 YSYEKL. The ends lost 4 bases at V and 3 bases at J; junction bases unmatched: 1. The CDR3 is CASSPGQGDTEAFF. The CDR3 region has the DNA TGCGCCAGCAGCCCGGGACAGGGGGACACTGAAGCTTTCTTT.

In nucleotides, the CDR3 is TGTGCCAGCACTAGCGGGGGGGGAGAGACCCAGTACTTC. It encodes CASTSGGGETQYF. The V call is TRBV28, the J call TRBJ2-5; the match to TRBD2 covers 12 bases. Germline trimming cut 7 bases from V and 4 bases from J; bases unmatched to any gene: 1. The length of the CDR3 is 13 residues. The germline CDR1 and CDR2 sequences are MDHEN and SYDVKM.

CDR3 sequence (DNA): TGTGCCAGCAGTTTACGGGGGGGGCTCTCTACCTACGAGCAGTACTTC. As protein: CASSLRGGLSTYEQYF. The chain links TRBV28 to TRBJ2-7; 8 bases are a match to TRBD2. Trimming cost V 2 bases and J 2 bases; bases outside gene matches: 8. The CDR3 has 16 amino acids. The germline V gene has CDR1 MDHEN and CDR2 SYDVKM.